This T cell receptor (beta chain) was documented in a study of beta chain features in type 1 diabetes. The ends lost 6 bases at V and 4 bases at J; junction bases unmatched: 5. CDR1 and CDR2 (germline): MDHEN, SYDVKM. The CDR3 totals 13 residues. In this sample, this clone turned up a few times. Every isolated RNA sample was fully reverse transcribed, so sequencing captured expressed TCRB transcripts. The data were produced by immunoSEQ multiplex PCR, yet TCRdb's version contains in-frame clones alone and is incomplete. Of hundreds of thousands of clones in the sample, roughly a sixth were seen once. The rearrangement links TRBV28 to TRBJ1-2; 7 nucleotides agree with TRBD1. The sequenced sample was naive CD4+ T cells from blood. This TCR was recovered from a woman between 18 and 29 years old in good health. In DNA form, the CDR3 reads TGTGCCAGCAGCCCCACAGGGGTCTATGGCTACACCTTC. This encodes CASSPTGVYGYTF.